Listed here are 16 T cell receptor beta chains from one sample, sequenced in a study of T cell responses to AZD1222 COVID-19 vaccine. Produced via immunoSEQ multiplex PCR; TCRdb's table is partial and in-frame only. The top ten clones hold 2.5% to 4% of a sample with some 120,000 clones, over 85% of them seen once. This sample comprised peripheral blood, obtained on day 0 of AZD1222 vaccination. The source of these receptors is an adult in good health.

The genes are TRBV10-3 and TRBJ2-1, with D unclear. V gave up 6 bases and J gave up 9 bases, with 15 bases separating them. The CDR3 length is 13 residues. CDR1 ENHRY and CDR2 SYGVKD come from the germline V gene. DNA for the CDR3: TGTGCCATCAGCGACAAGTCCCGCGGTGAGCAGTTCTTC. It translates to CAISDKSRGEQFF.

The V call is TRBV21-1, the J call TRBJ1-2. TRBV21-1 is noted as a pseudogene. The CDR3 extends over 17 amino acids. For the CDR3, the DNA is TGTGCCAGCAGCAAACATGGCGGTCTTCGGGCTAACTATGGCTACACCTTC. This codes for CASSKHGGLRANYGYTF.

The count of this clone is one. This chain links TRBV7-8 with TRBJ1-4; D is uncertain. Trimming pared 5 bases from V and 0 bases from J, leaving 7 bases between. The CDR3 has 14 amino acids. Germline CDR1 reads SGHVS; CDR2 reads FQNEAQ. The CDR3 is CASSDESTNEKLFF. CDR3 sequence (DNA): TGTGCCAGCAGCGACGAGTCAACTAATGAAAAACTGTTTTTT.

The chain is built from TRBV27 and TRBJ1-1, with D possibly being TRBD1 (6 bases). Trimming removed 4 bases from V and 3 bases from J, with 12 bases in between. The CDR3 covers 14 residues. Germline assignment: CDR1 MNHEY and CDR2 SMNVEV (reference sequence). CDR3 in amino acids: CASSSKGGHTEAFF. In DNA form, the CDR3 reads TGTGCCAGCAGTTCTAAGGGGGGGCACACTGAAGCTTTCTTT.

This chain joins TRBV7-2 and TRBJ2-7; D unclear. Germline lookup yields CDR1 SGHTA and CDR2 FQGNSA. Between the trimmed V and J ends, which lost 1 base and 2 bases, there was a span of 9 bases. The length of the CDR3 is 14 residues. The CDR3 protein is CASSLVVDTYEQYF. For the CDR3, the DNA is TGTGCCAGCAGCTTAGTTGTAGATACCTACGAGCAGTACTTC.

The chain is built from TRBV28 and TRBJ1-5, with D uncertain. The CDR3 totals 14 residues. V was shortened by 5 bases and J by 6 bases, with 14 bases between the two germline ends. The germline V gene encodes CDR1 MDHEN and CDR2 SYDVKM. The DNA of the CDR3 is TGTGCCAGCAGTGCAACGGGGTCGGGTCAGCCCCAGCATTTT. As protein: CASSATGSGQPQHF.

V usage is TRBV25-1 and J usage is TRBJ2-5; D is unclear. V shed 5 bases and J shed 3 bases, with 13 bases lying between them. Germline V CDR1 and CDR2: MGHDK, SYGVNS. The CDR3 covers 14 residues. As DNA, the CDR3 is TGTGCCAGCAGTAAAGGCATAGGAAAAGAGACCCAGTACTTC. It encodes CASSKGIGKETQYF.

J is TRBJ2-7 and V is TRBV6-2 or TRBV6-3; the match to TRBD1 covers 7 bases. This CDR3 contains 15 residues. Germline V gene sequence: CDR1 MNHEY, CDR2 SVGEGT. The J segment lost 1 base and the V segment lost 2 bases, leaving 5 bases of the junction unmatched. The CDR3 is CASSYPGQVSYEQYF. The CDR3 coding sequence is TGTGCCAGCAGTTACCCCGGACAGGTATCCTACGAGCAGTACTTC.

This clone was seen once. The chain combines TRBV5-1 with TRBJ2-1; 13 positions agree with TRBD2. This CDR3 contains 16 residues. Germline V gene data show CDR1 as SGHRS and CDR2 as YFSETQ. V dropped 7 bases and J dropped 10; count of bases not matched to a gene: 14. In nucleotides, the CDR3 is TGCGCCAGCCCCGGCAGGACTAGCGGGAGAGCGGGAGAGCAGTTCTTC. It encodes CASPGRTSGRAGEQFF.

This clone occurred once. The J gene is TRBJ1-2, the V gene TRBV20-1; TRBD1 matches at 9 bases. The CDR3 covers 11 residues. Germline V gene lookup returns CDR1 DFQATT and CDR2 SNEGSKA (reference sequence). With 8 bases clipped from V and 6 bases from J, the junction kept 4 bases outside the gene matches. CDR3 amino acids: CSTWDRDGYTF. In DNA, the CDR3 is TGCAGTACCTGGGACAGGGATGGCTACACCTTC.

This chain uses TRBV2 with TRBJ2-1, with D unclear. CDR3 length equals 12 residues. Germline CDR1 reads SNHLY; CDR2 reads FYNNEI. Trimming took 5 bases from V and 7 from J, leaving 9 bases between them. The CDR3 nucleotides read TGTGCCAGCAGTCGACTCGAAAATGAGCAGTTCTTC. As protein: CASSRLENEQFF.

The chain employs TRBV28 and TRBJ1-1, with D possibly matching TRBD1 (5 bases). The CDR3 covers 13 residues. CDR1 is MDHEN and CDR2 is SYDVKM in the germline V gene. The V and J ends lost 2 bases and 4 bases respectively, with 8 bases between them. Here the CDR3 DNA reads TGTGCCAGCAGTTTACCAAGGGGCACTGAAGCTTTCTTT. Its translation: CASSLPRGTEAFF.

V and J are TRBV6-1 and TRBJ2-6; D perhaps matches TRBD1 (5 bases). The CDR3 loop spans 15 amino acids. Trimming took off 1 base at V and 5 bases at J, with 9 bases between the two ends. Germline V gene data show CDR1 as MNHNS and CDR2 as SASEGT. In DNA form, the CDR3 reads TGTGCCAGCAGTGAAGGACAGTCTAGGGCCAACGTCCTGACTTTC. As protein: CASSEGQSRANVLTF.

The CDR3 bases are TGTGCCATCAGTGAGGACAGGGCGGGTGAAAAACTGTTTTTT. Its protein is CAISEDRAGEKLFF. The chain has TRBV10-3 and TRBJ1-4; TRBD1 agrees at 7 bases. The germline V gene encodes CDR1 ENHRY and CDR2 SYGVKD. The CDR3 is 14 residues long. After removal of 2 bases from V and 7 bases from J, the junction contained 4 bases not matched to a gene.

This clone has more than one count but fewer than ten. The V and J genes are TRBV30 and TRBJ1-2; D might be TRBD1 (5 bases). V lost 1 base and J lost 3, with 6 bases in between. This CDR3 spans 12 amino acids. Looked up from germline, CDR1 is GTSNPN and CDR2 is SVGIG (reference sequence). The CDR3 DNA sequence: TGTGCCTGGAGTGGGGGACACTATGGCTACACCTTC. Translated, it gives CAWSGGHYGYTF.

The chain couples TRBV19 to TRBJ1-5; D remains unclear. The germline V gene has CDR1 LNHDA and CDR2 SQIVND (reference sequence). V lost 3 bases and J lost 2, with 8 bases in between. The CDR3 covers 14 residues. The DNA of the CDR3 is TGTGCCAGTAGTATCAGACTGGGCAATCAGCCCCAGCATTTT. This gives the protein CASSIRLGNQPQHF.